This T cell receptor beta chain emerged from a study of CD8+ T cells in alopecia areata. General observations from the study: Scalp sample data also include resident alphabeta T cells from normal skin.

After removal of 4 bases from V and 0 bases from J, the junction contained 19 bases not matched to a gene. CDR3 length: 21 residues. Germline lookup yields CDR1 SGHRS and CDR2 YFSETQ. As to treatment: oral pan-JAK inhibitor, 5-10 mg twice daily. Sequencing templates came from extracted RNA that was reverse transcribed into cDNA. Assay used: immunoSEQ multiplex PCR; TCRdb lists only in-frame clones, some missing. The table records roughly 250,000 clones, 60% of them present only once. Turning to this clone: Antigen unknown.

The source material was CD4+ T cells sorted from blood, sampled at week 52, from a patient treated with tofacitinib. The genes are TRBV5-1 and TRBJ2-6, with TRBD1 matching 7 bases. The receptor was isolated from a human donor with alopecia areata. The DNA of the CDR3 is TGCGCCAGCAGCCCCGAAAGGGCTGGGGACAGCCGCTACTCTGGGGCCAACGTCCTGACTTTC. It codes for CASSPERAGDSRYSGANVLTF. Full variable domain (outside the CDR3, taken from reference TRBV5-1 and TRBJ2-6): KAGVTQTPRYLIKTRGQQVTLSCSPISGHRSVSWYQQTPGQGLQFLFEYFSETQRNKGNFPGRFSGRQFSNSRSEMNVSTLELGDSALYLCASSPERAGDSRYSGANVLTFGAGSRLTVL.